What follows are 11 T cell receptor beta chains derived from one specimen sequenced in a study of human T cells and chemical hapten exposure. MiXCR was run by TCRdb on the RACE reads, yielding one entry per CDR3 protein. The sample contains some 99,000 distinct CDR3 sequences, more than 7% of which appear only once. Time point of the sample: patch test 2, 6 weeks after DPC sensitization. Noted treatment: therapeutic diphenylcyclopropenone sensitization with weekly scalp DPC. Sequencing was performed on whole blood, taken in connection with sensitization to the hapten diphenylcyclopropenone (DPC). The source is a woman in her thirties or forties with alopecia areata. Some clones in this sample may be carry-over from other donors' samples.

This clonotype was seen only a few times. The chain uses TRBV20-1 and TRBJ2-2, with D unclear. This CDR3 has 13 residues. V lost 1 base and J 4 bases, leaving 7 bases between the germline ends. Germline V CDR1 and CDR2: DFQATT, SNEGSKA (reference sequence). CDR3 DNA sequence: TGCAGTGCTAGAGGACCAGTCACCGGGGAGCTGTTTTTT. It yields the protein CSARGPVTGELFF.

The J gene is TRBJ2-1, the V gene TRBV19; the match to TRBD2 covers 11 bases. This CDR3 is 18 amino acids long. The V gene end was trimmed by 5 bases and the J gene end by 0 bases; junction bases not matched to a gene: 9. Looked up from germline, CDR1 is LNHDA and CDR2 is SQIVND (reference sequence). The CDR3 sequence is CASSGASGGTFSYNEQFF. DNA of the CDR3: TGTGCCAGTAGTGGGGCTAGCGGGGGGACTTTCTCCTACAATGAGCAGTTCTTC. Supplemented by reference TRBV19 and TRBJ2-1, the full variable domain reads DGGITQSPKYLFRKEGQNVTLSCEQNLNHDAMYWYRQDPGQGLRLIYYSQIVNDFQKGDIAEGYSVSREKKESFPLTVTSAQKNPTAFYLCASSGASGGTFSYNEQFFGPGTRLTVL.

This chain uses TRBV10-3 with TRBJ2-5, with 8 bases lining up with TRBD2. CDR1 is ENHRY and CDR2 is SYGVKD in the germline V gene. J gave up 4 bases and V 2 bases, and 3 bases lay outside the gene matches. The CDR3 has 14 amino acids. The CDR3 sequence is CAISENSGVETQYF. The CDR3 nucleotides read TGTGCCATCAGTGAGAATAGCGGGGTAGAGACCCAGTACTTC.

This clonotype appeared many times. The rearrangement uses TRBV6-5 and TRBJ2-7; 10 bases are shared with TRBD1. The V segment lost 0 bases and the J segment 3 bases; nucleotides outside the gene matches: 2. The CDR3 sequence is 15 residues long. Germline V gives CDR1 MNHEY, CDR2 SVGAGI. The CDR3 DNA reads as TGTGCCAGCAGTTACTCGACAGGGGGCTTCTACGAGCAGTACTTC. This translates into CASSYSTGGFYEQYF.

This clonotype came up many times. The J gene is TRBJ2-5, the V gene TRBV7-8; TRBD1 agrees at 7 bases. CDR3 size: 16 residues. In germline, CDR1 is SGHVS, CDR2 FQNEAQ. CDR3 sequence: CATSRAGGLYQETQYF. As DNA, the CDR3 is TGTGCTACCTCACGGGCAGGGGGATTGTACCAAGAGACCCAGTACTTC.

The chain links TRBV4-3 to TRBJ2-7; D call uncertain. Germline V gene data show CDR1 as LGHNA and CDR2 as YSLEER. This CDR3 has 13 residues. Trimming left V 0 bases short and J 7 bases short, with 10 bases between. The CDR3: CASSQDGVGEQYF. Here the CDR3 DNA reads TGCGCCAGCAGCCAAGATGGCGTAGGGGAGCAGTACTTC.

The chain recombines TRBV7-9 with TRBJ2-7; 15 bases are shared with TRBD2. The germline V gene encodes CDR1 SEHNR and CDR2 FQNEAQ (reference sequence). The CDR3 length is 16 residues. The junction had 3 bases not matched to a gene; V was cut back by 1 base and J by 5 bases. This chain's CDR3 is CASSLEGTSGGHEQYF. CDR3 nucleotides: TGTGCCAGCAGCTTAGAGGGGACTAGCGGGGGGCACGAGCAGTACTTC.

This clonotype was seen many times. This chain uses TRBV19 with TRBJ2-7, with 12 bases identical to TRBD2. V dropped 5 bases and J dropped 1; count of bases not matched to a gene: 9. Germline CDR1 reads LNHDA; CDR2 reads SQIVND (reference sequence). The CDR3 extends over 17 amino acids. DNA for the CDR3: TGTGCCAGTAGTCGCGGACTAGCGGGGAGCTCTTCCTACGAGCAGTACTTC. Its protein product is CASSRGLAGSSSYEQYF.

In this sample, this clonotype turned up many times. The V gene is TRBV6-1, the J gene TRBJ2-7, with unresolved D. The germline V gene encodes CDR1 MNHNS and CDR2 SASEGT. This CDR3 comprises 13 residues. Deletions cut 1 base from V and 5 bases from J, with 9 bases between. The CDR3 here is CASSEVPTDEQYF. CDR3 nucleotides: TGTGCCAGCAGTGAAGTCCCCACGGACGAGCAGTACTTC.

The chain is built from TRBV4-2 and TRBJ1-3; D gene ambiguous. Germline loops: CDR1 LGHNA, CDR2 YNFKEQ. V lost 0 bases and J 5 bases, leaving 14 bases between the germline ends. The CDR3 contains 16 residues. The CDR3 bases are TGTGCCAGCAGCCAAGATTGGAAGGGCCGCCGAAACACCATATATTTT. It specifies CASSQDWKGRRNTIYF.

The gene calls are TRBV6-2 or TRBV6-3 and TRBJ2-3; TRBD1 is a possible D gene (6 bases). This CDR3 has 13 amino acids. Germline V CDR1 and CDR2: MNHEY, SVGEGT. The ends were cut back, 6 bases at V and 5 bases at J, with 12 bases in the middle. DNA of the CDR3: TGTGCCAGCAGAGCCCAGGGGAAAGATACGCAGTATTTT. Its protein is CASRAQGKDTQYF.